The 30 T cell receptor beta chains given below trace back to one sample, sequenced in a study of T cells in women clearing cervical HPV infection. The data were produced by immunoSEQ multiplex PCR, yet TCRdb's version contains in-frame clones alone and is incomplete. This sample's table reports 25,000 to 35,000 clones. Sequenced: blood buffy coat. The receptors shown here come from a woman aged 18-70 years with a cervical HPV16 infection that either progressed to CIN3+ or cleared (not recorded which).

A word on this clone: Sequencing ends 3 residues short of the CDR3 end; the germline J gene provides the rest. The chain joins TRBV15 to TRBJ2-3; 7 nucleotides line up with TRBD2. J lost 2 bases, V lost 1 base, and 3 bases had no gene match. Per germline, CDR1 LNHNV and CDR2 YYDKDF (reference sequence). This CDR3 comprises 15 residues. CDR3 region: CATSRAAGSTDTQYF. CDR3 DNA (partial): TGTGCCACCAGCAGAGCAGCGGGGTCCACAGATACG.

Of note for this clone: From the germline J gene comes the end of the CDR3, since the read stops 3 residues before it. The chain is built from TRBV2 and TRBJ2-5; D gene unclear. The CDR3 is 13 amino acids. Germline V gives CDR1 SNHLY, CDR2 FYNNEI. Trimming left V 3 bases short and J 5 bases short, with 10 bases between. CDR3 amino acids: CASSDYLLETQYF. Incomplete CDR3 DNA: TGTGCCAGCAGTGACTATTTGTTGGAGACC.

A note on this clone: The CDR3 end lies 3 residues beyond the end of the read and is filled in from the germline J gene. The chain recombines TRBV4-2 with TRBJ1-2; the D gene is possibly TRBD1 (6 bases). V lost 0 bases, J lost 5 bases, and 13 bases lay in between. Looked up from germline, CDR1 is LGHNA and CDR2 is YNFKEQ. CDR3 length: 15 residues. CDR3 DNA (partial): TGTGCCAGCAGCCAAGATCTCGGACAGCTTTATGGC. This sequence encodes CASSQDLGQLYG. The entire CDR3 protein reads CASSQDLGQLYGYTF.

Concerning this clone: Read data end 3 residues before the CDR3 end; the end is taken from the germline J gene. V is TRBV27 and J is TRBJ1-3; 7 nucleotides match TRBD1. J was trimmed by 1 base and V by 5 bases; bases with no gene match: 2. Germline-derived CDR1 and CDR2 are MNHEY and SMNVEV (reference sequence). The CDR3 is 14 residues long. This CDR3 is CASSTTGSGNTIYF. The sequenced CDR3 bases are TGTGCCAGCAGTACGACAGGGTCTGGAAACACC.

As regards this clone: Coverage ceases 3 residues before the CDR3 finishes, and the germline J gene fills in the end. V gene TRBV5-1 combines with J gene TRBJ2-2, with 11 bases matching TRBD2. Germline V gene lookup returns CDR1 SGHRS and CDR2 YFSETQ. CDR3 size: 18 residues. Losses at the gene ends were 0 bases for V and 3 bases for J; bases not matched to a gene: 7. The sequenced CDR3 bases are TGCGCCAGCAGCTTGGTATCTCTAGCGGGGGGATACACCGGGGAG. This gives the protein CASSLVSLAGGYTGE. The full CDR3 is CASSLVSLAGGYTGELFF. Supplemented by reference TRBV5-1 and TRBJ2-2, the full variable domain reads KAGVTQTPRYLIKTRGQQVTLSCSPISGHRSVSWYQQTPGQGLQFLFEYFSETQRNKGNFPGRFSGRQFSNSRSEMNVSTLELGDSALYLCASSLVSLAGGYTGELFFGEGSRLTVL.

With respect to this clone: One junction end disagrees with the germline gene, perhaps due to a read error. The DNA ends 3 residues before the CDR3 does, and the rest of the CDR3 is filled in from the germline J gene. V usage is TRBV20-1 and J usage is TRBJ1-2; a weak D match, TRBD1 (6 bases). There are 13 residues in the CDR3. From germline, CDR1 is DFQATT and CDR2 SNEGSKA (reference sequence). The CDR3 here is CSARGGRGYGYTF. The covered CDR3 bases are TGCAGTGCCAGAGGGGGGCGCGGATATGGC.

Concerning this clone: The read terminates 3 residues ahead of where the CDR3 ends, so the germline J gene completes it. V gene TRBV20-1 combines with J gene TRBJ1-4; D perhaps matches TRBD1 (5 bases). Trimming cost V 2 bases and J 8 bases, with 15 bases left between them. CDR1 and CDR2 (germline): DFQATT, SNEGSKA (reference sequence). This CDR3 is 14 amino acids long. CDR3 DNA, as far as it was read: TGCAGTGCTAGACAGGGACTACCGTCAGAAAAA. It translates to CSARQGLPSEK. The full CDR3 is CSARQGLPSEKLFF.

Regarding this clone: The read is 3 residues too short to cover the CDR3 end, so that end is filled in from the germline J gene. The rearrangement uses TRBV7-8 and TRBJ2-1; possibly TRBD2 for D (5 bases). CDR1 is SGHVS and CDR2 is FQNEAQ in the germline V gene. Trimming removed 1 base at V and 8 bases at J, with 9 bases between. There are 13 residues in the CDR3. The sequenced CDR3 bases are TGTGCCAGCAGCTTAGGCCCGGGGTATGAG. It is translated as CASSLGPGYE. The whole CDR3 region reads CASSLGPGYEQFF.

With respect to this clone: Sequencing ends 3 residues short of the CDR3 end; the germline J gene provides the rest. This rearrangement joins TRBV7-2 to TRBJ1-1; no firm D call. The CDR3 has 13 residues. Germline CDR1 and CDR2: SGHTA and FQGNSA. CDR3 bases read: TGTGCCAGCAGCTTAGAACTGAATGAGATG. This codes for CASSLELNEM. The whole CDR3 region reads CASSLELNEMAFF.

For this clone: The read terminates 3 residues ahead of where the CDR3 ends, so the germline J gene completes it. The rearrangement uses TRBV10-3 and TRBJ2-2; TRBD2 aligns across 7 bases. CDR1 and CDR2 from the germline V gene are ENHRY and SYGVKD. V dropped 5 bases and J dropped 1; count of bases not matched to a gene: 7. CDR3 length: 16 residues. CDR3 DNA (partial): TGTGCCATCAGTAGGAACGTAGCGGGGAACACCGGGGAG. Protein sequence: CAISRNVAGNTGE. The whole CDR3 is CAISRNVAGNTGELFF.

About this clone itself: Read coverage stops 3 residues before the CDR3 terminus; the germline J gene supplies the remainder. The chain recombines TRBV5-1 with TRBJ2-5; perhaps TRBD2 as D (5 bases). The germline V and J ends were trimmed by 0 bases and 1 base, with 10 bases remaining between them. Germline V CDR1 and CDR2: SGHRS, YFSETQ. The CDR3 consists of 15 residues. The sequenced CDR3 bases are TGCGCCAGCAGCTTGGATGAGGGCTTCCAAGAGACC. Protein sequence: CASSLDEGFQET. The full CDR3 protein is CASSLDEGFQETQYF. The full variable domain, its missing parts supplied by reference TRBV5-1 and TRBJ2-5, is KAGVTQTPRYLIKTRGQQVTLSCSPISGHRSVSWYQQTPGQGLQFLFEYFSETQRNKGNFPGRFSGRQFSNSRSEMNVSTLELGDSALYLCASSLDEGFQETQYFGPGTRLLVL.

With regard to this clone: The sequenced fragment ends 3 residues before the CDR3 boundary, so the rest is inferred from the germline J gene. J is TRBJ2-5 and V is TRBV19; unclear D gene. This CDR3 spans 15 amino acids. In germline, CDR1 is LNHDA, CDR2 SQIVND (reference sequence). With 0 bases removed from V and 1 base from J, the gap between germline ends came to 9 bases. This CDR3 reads CASSIDLSVQETQYF. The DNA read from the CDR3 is TGTGCCAGTAGTATAGATCTATCGGTCCAAGAGACC.

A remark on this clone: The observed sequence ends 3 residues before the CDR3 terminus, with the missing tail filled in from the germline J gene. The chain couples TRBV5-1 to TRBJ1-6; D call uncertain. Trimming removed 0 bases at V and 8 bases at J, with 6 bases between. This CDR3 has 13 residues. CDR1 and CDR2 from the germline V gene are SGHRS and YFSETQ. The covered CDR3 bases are TGCGCCAGCAGCTTGGGTAAGGATTCACCC. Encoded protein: CASSLGKDSP. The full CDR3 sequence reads CASSLGKDSPLHF.

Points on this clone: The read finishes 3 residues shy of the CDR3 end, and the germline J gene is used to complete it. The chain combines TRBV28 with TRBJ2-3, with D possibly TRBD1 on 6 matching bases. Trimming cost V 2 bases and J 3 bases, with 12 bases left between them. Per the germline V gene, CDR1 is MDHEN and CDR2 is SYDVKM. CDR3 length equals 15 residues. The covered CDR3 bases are TGTGCCAGCAGTTTACGAGACGGACAGACAGATACG. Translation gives CASSLRDGQTDT. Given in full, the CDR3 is CASSLRDGQTDTQYF.

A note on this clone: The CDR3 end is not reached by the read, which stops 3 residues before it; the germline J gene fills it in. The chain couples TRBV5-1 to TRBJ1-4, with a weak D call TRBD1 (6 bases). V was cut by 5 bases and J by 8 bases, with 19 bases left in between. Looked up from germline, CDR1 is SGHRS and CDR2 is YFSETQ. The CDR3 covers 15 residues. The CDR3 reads CASSIGKTGSEKLFF. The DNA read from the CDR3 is TGCGCCAGCAGTATTGGGAAGACAGGCTCGGAAAAA.

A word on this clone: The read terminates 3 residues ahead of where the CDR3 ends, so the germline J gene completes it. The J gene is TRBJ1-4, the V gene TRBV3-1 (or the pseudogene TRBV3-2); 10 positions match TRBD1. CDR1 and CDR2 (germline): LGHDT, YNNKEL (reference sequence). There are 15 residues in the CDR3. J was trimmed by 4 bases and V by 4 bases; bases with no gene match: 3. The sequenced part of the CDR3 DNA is TGTGCCAGCAGCCCAGGACAGGGGGATAATGAAAAA. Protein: CASSPGQGDNEK. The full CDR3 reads CASSPGQGDNEKLFF.

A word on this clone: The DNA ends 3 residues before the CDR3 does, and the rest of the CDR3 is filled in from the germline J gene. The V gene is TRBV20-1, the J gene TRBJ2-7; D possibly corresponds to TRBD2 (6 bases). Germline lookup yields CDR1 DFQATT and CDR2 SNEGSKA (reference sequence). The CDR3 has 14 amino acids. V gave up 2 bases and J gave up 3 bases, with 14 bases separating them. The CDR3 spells CSARSPVGGYEQYF. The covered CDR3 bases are TGCAGTGCTAGATCTCCGGTGGGGGGCTACGAG.

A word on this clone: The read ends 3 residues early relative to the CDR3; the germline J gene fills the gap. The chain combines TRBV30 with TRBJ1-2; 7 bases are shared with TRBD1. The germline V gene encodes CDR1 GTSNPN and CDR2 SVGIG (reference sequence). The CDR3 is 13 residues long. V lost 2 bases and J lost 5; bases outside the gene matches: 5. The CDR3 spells CAWSRGQTYGYTF. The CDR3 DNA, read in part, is TGTGCCTGGAGTAGGGGACAGACGTATGGC.

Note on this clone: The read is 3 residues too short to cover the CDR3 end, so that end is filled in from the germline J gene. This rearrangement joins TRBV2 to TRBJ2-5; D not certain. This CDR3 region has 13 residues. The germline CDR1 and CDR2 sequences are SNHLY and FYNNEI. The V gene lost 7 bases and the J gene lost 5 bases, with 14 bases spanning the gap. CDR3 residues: CASNRRVEETQYF. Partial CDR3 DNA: TGTGCCAGCAACCGTAGGGTTGAGGAGACC.

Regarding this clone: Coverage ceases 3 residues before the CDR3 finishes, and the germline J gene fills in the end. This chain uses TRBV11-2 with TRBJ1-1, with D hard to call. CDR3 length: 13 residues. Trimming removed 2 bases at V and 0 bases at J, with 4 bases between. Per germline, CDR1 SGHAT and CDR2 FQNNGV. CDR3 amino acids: CASSLFMNTEAFF. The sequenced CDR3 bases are TGTGCCAGCAGCTTATTTATGAACACTGAA.

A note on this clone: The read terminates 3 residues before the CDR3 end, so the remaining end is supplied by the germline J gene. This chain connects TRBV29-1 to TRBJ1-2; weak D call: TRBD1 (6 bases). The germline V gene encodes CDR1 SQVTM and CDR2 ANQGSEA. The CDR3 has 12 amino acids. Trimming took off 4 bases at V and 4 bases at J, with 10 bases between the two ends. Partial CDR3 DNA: TGCAGCGTTGTCGGGACACCCTATGGC. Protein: CSVVGTPYG. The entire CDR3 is CSVVGTPYGYTF.

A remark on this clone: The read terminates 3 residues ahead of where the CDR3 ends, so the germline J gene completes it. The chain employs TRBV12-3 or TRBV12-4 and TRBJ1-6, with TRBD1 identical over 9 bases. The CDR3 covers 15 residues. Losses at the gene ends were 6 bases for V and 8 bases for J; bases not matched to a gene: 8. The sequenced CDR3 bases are TGTGCCAGCAGCCCTCCGACAGGGGGAGATTCACCC. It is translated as CASSPPTGGDSP. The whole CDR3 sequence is CASSPPTGGDSPLHF.

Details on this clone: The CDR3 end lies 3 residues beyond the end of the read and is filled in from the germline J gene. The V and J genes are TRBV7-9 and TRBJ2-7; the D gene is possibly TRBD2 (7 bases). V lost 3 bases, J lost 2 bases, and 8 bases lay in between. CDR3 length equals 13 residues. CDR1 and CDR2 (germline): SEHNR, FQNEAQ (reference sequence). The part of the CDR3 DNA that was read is TGTGCCAGCAGCTTGCGGGGGCCCTACGAG. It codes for CASSLRGPYE. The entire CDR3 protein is CASSLRGPYEQYF. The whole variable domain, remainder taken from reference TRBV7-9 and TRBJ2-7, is DTGVSQNPRHKITKRGQNVTFRCDPISEHNRLYWYRQTLGQGPEFLTYFQNEAQLEKSRLLSDRFSAERPKGSFSTLEIQRTEQGDSAMYLCASSLRGPYEQYFGPGTRLTVT.

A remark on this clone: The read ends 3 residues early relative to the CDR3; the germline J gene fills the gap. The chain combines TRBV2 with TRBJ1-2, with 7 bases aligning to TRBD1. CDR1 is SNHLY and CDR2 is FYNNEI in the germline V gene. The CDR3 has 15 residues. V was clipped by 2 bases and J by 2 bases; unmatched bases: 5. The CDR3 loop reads CASSERRDSNYGYTF. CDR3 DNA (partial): TGTGCCAGCAGTGAACGCCGGGACAGCAACTATGGC.

The sequenced CDR3 bases are TGTGCCAGCAGTGAACGGGAGGGGAACTATGGC. Its protein is CASSEREGNYG. The whole CDR3 is CASSEREGNYGYTF. The chain has TRBV2 and TRBJ1-2; a possible D gene is TRBD1 (5 bases). Read sequence stops 3 residues before the CDR3 end, and the germline J gene provides the missing end. The CDR3 is made up of 14 amino acids. The germline CDR1 and CDR2 sequences are SNHLY and FYNNEI. The ends were cut back, 2 bases at V and 2 bases at J, with 9 bases in the middle.

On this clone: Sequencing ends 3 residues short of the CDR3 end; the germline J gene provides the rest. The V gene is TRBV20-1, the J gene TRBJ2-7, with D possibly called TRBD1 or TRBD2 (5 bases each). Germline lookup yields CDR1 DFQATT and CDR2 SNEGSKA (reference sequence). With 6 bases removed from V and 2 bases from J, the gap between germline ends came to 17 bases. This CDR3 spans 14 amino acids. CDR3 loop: CSAKEAGNAYEQYF. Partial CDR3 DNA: TGCAGTGCCAAGGAGGCAGGGAATGCCTACGAG.

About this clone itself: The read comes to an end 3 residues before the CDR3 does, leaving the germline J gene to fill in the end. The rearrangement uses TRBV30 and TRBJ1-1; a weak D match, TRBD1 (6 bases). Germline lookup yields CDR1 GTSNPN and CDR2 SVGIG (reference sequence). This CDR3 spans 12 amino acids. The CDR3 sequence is CAWKRGGREAFF. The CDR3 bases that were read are TGTGCCTGGAAACGGGGGGGGCGAGAA.

The CDR3 loop reads CASSLTGTGGYGYTF. CDR3 bases read: TGTGCCAGCAGCTTGACGGGGACAGGGGGCTATGGC. The gene calls are TRBV5-5 and TRBJ1-2; 11 positions match TRBD1. The DNA ends 3 residues before the CDR3 does, and the rest of the CDR3 is filled in from the germline J gene. Unmatched junction bases numbered 3, after V lost 1 base and J lost 4 bases. CDR1 is SGHKS and CDR2 is YYEKEE in the germline V gene (reference sequence). The CDR3 has 15 residues.

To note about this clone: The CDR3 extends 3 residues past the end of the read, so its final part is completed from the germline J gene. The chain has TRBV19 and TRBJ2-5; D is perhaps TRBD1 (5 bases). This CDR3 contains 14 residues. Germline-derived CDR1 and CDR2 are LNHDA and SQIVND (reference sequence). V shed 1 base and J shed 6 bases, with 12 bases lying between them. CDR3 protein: CASSIVGQGQTQYF. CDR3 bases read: TGTGCCAGTAGTATAGTAGGCCAGGGTCAGACC. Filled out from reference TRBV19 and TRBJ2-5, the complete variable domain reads DGGITQSPKYLFRKEGQNVTLSCEQNLNHDAMYWYRQDPGQGLRLIYYSQIVNDFQKGDIAEGYSVSREKKESFPLTVTSAQKNPTAFYLCASSIVGQGQTQYFGPGTRLLVL.

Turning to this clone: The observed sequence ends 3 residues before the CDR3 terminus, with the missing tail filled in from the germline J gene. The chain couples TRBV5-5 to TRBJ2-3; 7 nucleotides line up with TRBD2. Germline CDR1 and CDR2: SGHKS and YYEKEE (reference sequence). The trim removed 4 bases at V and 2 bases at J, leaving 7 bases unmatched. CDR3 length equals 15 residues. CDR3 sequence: CASSIGLVPTDTQYF. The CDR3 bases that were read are TGTGCCAGCAGCATCGGACTAGTTCCCACAGATACG.